Below, 6 T cell receptor beta chains from the same sample are listed, as sequenced in a study of OX40 agonist ivuxolimab in advanced cancers. Repertoires were generated with immunoSEQ multiplex PCR, while TCRdb's copy carries only in-frame clones and drops some. This sample has tens of thousands of clones, with approximately 95% found just once. The sequencing used CD4+ or CD8+ T cells sorted from blood, collected in a trial of the OX40 agonist ivuxolimab. The receptors stem from an adult with an advanced solid tumor such as melanoma, head and neck, liver or kidney cancer.

The chain has TRBV7-2 and TRBJ2-3, with 7 bases matching TRBD1. This CDR3 has 15 amino acids. The V gene's germline CDR1 is SGHTA and CDR2 FQGNSA. Trimming removed 4 bases from V and 1 base from J; junction bases left unmatched: 5. CDR3 DNA: TGTGCCAGCAGCTACAAAGGGGGCGGCACAGATACGCAGTATTTT. This gives the protein CASSYKGGGTDTQYF.

The chain joins TRBV5-5 to TRBJ2-5; D unclear. Germline assignment: CDR1 SGHKS and CDR2 YYEKEE (reference sequence). This CDR3 contains 16 residues. V shed 0 bases and J shed 4 bases, with 16 bases lying between them. CDR3 amino acids: CASSLALRGNTETQYF. CDR3 nucleotide sequence: TGTGCCAGCAGCTTGGCCTTACGAGGTAATACAGAGACCCAGTACTTC.

The CDR3 DNA follows: TGTGCCATCAGTGAGCCGACTAGCGGGAGCTTAGACAATGAGCAGTTCTTC. It translates to CAISEPTSGSLDNEQFF. This chain links TRBV10-3 with TRBJ2-1; the match to TRBD2 covers 12 bases. The V gene's germline CDR1 is ENHRY and CDR2 SYGVKD. The CDR3 is 17 residues long. V shed 2 bases and J 5 bases; nucleotides not matched to a gene: 7.

As DNA, the CDR3 is TGTGCCAGCAGGCGGACCGGGACAGAAGCTTTCTTT. This gives the protein CASRRTGTEAFF. J is TRBJ1-1 and V is TRBV6-5, with D tentatively TRBD1 (6 bases). V was pared by 6 bases and J by 8 bases, with 13 bases between. This CDR3 contains 12 residues. Germline V CDR1 and CDR2: MNHEY, SVGAGI.

This chain links TRBV11-3 with TRBJ2-7; D might be TRBD1 (6 bases). The CDR3 loop spans 15 amino acids. Germline CDR1 SGHNT, CDR2 YENEEA. Trimming took off 2 bases at V and 2 bases at J, with 13 bases between the two ends. CDR3 in DNA: TGTGCCAGCAGCTTAAACACGGGACAAACCTACGAGCAGTACTTC. Amino acids: CASSLNTGQTYEQYF.

The chain joins TRBV28 to TRBJ2-2; no clear D gene. Germline assignment: CDR1 MDHEN and CDR2 SYDVKM. Trimming took 3 bases from V and 1 from J, leaving 0 bases between them. There are 12 residues in the CDR3. The CDR3 sequence is CASSLNTGELFF. CDR3 DNA: TGTGCCAGCAGTTTGAACACCGGGGAGCTGTTTTTT.